This entry features one TCR beta chain sequence. These data belong to a study of cytomegalovirus exposure and HLA in healthy donors. The PCR employed 60 Vbeta primers together with 13 Jbeta primers. Authors' data handling: About 11 million of about 88 million unique TCR beta chains were shared, per a later count. The table came from immunoSEQ multiplex PCR; TCRdb's copy has only in-frame clones and leaves some out. That table gives V, J and clone size, and the DNA gave D and trimming. The table lists tens of thousands of clones, around 76% of them singletons, with 4.5% to 7% in the top ten. Unmatched junction bases numbered 7, after V lost 1 base and J lost 0 bases. Germline CDR1 is MNHEY and CDR2 is SMNVEV (reference sequence). This CDR3 has 17 amino acids.

The sample comprised PBMCs. The chain links TRBV27 to TRBJ1-1; 8 positions match TRBD1. The source is a male donor in good health and CMV-seropositive. CDR3 in DNA: TGTGCCAGCAGTTTATGGGGGACAGGAGAGATGAACACTGAAGCTTTCTTT. Amino acids: CASSLWGTGEMNTEAFF.